The clone carrying this T cell receptor beta chain was counted only a few times. Its antigen is still unknown. The data were taken from a study of identical twins. TCRdb called the 5' RACE reads again in MiXCR, with one record for every CDR3 protein. Here the sample spans over 600,000 distinct CDR3 sequences, around 21% being singletons. Study-level results: Analyses of zero insertions could be partly confounded by invariant MAIT and iNKT cells.

The CDR3 is made up of 14 amino acids. Looked up from germline, CDR1 is MNHEY and CDR2 is SMNVEV (reference sequence). Germline trimming cut 6 bases from V and 6 bases from J; bases unmatched to any gene: 7. This sample also belongs to another study, concerning T cells expressing NK-cell markers.

Sample: PBMCs. The chain joins TRBV27 to TRBJ2-3, with TRBD2 matching over 9 bases. The receptor comes from a woman aged 18-29 years in good health. DNA of the CDR3: TGTGCCAGCAGACCCCCGGCGGGGGGGGATACGCAGTATTTT. Translation gives CASRPPAGGDTQYF.